This TCR beta chain originates from a study of siplizumab effects on memory and regulatory T cells. Relative to its sample, this clone is medium-sized. Its antigen is as yet unknown. Findings and caveats of the study: Mappable alloreactive CD4+ clones averaged 68.8% Treg-derived with siplizumab versus roughly 30% in controls. No assignable naive or memory phenotype existed for roughly 75-97% of proliferating CD4+ or CD8+ clones. The apparent diversity of naive T cells exceeded that of memory cells, and naive T cells seemed to make a major contribution to the alloresponse.

Each sample yielded 90,000 to 100,000 assayed TCR templates. TCRdb's copy holds only in-frame clones and misses some; the assay was immunoSEQ multiplex PCR. Of roughly 9,200 clones listed, around 40% were seen once; the top ten hold 8.5% to 9.5%. Researchers cocultured the mixed lymphocyte reaction cells at 37°C for five to six days. Trimming pared 2 bases from V and 6 bases from J, leaving 8 bases between. Per germline, CDR1 SGHTA and CDR2 FQGNSA. The CDR3 is 13 residues long. This clonotype was obtained from a human donor in good health; the cells came from an allogeneic mixed lymphocyte reaction. Sequences were obtained from CFSE-low (dividing) CD4+ T cells sorted from an allogeneic mixed lymphocyte reaction. The chain couples TRBV7-2 to TRBJ1-5; D is ambiguous. CDR3 region: CASSLFSSQPQHF. The CDR3 nucleotides read TGTGCCAGCAGCTTATTTTCGTCTCAGCCCCAGCATTTT. Together with reference TRBV7-2 and TRBJ1-5, the CDR3 gives the full variable domain: GAGVSQSPSNKVTEKGKDVELRCDPISGHTALYWYRQSLGQGLEFLIYFQGNSAPDKSGLPSDRFSAERTGGSVSTLTIQRTQQEDSAVYLCASSLFSSQPQHFGDGTRLSIL.